A selection of T cell receptor beta chains follows, all from one sample in a study of identical twins. TCRdb redid the calling of the 5' RACE reads with MiXCR, one entry per CDR3 protein. The table records around 680,000 distinct CDR3 sequences, 8.5% to 9% of them present only once. The data were also submitted as part of a second study, on yellow fever vaccine responses in identical twins.

Sample: PBMCs. The source is a woman between 18 and 29 years old in good health. Each CDR3 is given with its conserved first and last residue. D genes are given only for firm matches. Size is omitted from some rows. Given values are once, few, many or a class for expanded clones.

clone_size: few; j_call: TRBJ2-7; v_call: TRBV6-2/TRBV6-3; d_call: NA; cdr3_aa: CASSSLVEQYF; cdr3_nt: TGTGCCAGCAGTTCTCTGGTCGAGCAGTACTTC
clone_size: NA; j_call: TRBJ2-1; v_call: TRBV27; d_call: TRBD2; cdr3_aa: CASSGLAVYNEQFF; cdr3_nt: TGTGCCAGCTCTGGCCTAGCGGTATACAATGAGCAGTTCTTC
clone_size: NA; j_call: TRBJ2-5; v_call: TRBV12-3/TRBV12-4; d_call: NA; cdr3_aa: CASGLRREKETQYF; cdr3_nt: TGTGCCAGCGGCTTACGGCGGGAAAAAGAGACCCAGTACTTC
clone_size: many; j_call: TRBJ2-7; v_call: TRBV28; d_call: TRBD2; cdr3_aa: CASSLASSIAGVYEQYF; cdr3_nt: TGTGCCAGCAGTTTAGCCTCGTCCATAGCGGGAGTCTACGAGCAGTACTTC
clone_size: NA; j_call: TRBJ2-3; v_call: TRBV28; d_call: TRBD2; cdr3_aa: CASSERLAGRVTDTQYF; cdr3_nt: TGTGCCAGCAGTGAAAGACTAGCGGGAAGGGTCACAGATACGCAGTATTTT
clone_size: many; j_call: TRBJ2-5; v_call: TRBV3-1; d_call: NA; cdr3_aa: CASTHRGQETQYF; cdr3_nt: TGTGCCAGCACCCACCGAGGTCAAGAGACCCAGTACTTC
clone_size: few; j_call: TRBJ2-1; v_call: TRBV28; d_call: TRBD1; cdr3_aa: CASTPTGGPGNEQFF; cdr3_nt: TGTGCCAGCACACCAACAGGGGGCCCGGGCAATGAGCAGTTCTTC
clone_size: many; j_call: TRBJ2-1; v_call: TRBV9; d_call: TRBD1; cdr3_aa: CASSPRDSYSYNEQFF; cdr3_nt: TGTGCCAGCAGCCCCCGGGACAGCTACTCCTACAATGAGCAGTTCTTC
clone_size: NA; j_call: TRBJ2-1; v_call: TRBV7-2; d_call: NA; cdr3_aa: CASSLAGGSHEQFF; cdr3_nt: TGTGCCAGCAGCTTAGCGGGAGGTTCCCATGAGCAGTTCTTC
clone_size: few; j_call: TRBJ2-1; v_call: TRBV4-3; d_call: NA; cdr3_aa: CASSLGTKSSYNEQFF; cdr3_nt: TGCGCCAGCAGCCTAGGGACCAAAAGCTCCTACAATGAGCAGTTCTTC
clone_size: few; j_call: TRBJ2-7; v_call: TRBV14; d_call: TRBD2; cdr3_aa: CASRSGAPYEQYF; cdr3_nt: TGTGCCAGCCGTAGCGGGGCTCCCTACGAGCAGTACTTC
clone_size: NA; j_call: TRBJ2-3; v_call: TRBV20-1; d_call: TRBD1; cdr3_aa: CSARDQGDPYTDTQYF; cdr3_nt: TGCAGTGCTAGAGATCAGGGGGATCCCTACACAGATACGCAGTATTTT
clone_size: few; j_call: TRBJ2-5; v_call: TRBV12-3/TRBV12-4; d_call: NA; cdr3_aa: CASSWIGRKQETQYF; cdr3_nt: TGTGCCAGCAGTTGGATTGGTAGGAAACAAGAGACCCAGTACTTC
clone_size: few; j_call: TRBJ1-4; v_call: TRBV5-6; d_call: NA; cdr3_aa: CASSGGRQFYEKLFF; cdr3_nt: TGTGCCAGCAGCGGGGGGCGGCAATTTTATGAAAAACTGTTTTTT
clone_size: NA; j_call: TRBJ2-7; v_call: TRBV6-2/TRBV6-3; d_call: TRBD2; cdr3_aa: CASSYLTSGGSEQYF; cdr3_nt: TGTGCCAGCAGTTACCTAACTAGCGGGGGCAGTGAGCAGTACTTC
clone_size: NA; j_call: TRBJ2-7; v_call: TRBV2; d_call: NA; cdr3_aa: CASSVVVGPTGEQYF; cdr3_nt: TGTGCCAGCAGTGTAGTTGTGGGGCCCACCGGCGAGCAGTACTTC
clone_size: many; j_call: TRBJ2-1; v_call: TRBV7-8; d_call: NA; cdr3_aa: CASSLMAGYNEQFF; cdr3_nt: TGTGCCAGCAGCTTAATGGCGGGGTACAATGAGCAGTTCTTC
clone_size: few; j_call: TRBJ2-3; v_call: TRBV28; d_call: NA; cdr3_aa: CASNPQGRATDTQYF; cdr3_nt: TGTGCCAGCAACCCACAGGGTAGGGCCACAGATACGCAGTATTTT
clone_size: few; j_call: TRBJ2-5; v_call: TRBV13; d_call: TRBD1; cdr3_aa: CASSSDRVGETQYF; cdr3_nt: TGTGCCAGCAGCTCGGACAGGGTAGGAGAGACCCAGTACTTC
clone_size: few; j_call: TRBJ1-1; v_call: TRBV6-2/TRBV6-3; d_call: NA; cdr3_aa: CASSSERGGTEAFF; cdr3_nt: TGTGCCAGCAGCTCAGAGCGGGGGGGGACTGAAGCTTTCTTT
clone_size: NA; j_call: TRBJ2-7; v_call: TRBV6-2/TRBV6-3; d_call: TRBD2; cdr3_aa: CASSYLLMKAGTSSYEQYF; cdr3_nt: TGTGCCAGCAGTTATCTCCTAATGAAGGCCGGGACTAGCTCCTACGAGCAGTACTTC
clone_size: many; j_call: TRBJ2-6; v_call: TRBV6-2/TRBV6-3; d_call: NA; cdr3_aa: CASSGANVLTF; cdr3_nt: TGTGCCAGCTCTGGGGCCAACGTCCTGACTTTC
clone_size: many; j_call: TRBJ2-7; v_call: TRBV7-9; d_call: NA; cdr3_aa: CASSGDSGVRSSYEQYF; cdr3_nt: TGTGCCAGCAGCGGAGATAGTGGGGTTCGGAGCTCCTACGAGCAGTACTTC
clone_size: NA; j_call: TRBJ2-5; v_call: TRBV5-4; d_call: TRBD2; cdr3_aa: CASSLLAGLGQETQYF; cdr3_nt: TGTGCCAGCAGCCTCTTAGCGGGATTGGGGCAAGAGACCCAGTACTTC
clone_size: few; j_call: TRBJ2-2; v_call: TRBV21-1; d_call: NA; cdr3_aa: CARTKTANTGELFF; cdr3_nt: TGTGCCAGGACAAAGACAGCGAACACCGGGGAGCTGTTTTTT
clone_size: many; j_call: TRBJ2-1; v_call: TRBV24-1; d_call: TRBD1; cdr3_aa: CATSDLGRGLGEDEQFF; cdr3_nt: TGTGCCACCAGTGATTTAGGCAGGGGGCTGGGGGAGGATGAGCAGTTCTTC
clone_size: NA; j_call: TRBJ2-1; v_call: TRBV2; d_call: NA; cdr3_aa: CASSEGGGTSYNEQFF; cdr3_nt: TGTGCCAGCAGTGAAGGGGGCGGGACCTCCTACAATGAGCAGTTCTTC
clone_size: many; j_call: TRBJ2-1; v_call: TRBV7-9; d_call: NA; cdr3_aa: CASTSPTYYNEQFF; cdr3_nt: TGTGCCAGCACCTCACCGACTTACTACAATGAGCAGTTCTTC
clone_size: many; j_call: TRBJ2-3; v_call: TRBV11-2; d_call: NA; cdr3_aa: CASSLVWRSTSTDTQYF; cdr3_nt: TGTGCCAGCAGCTTAGTATGGAGATCTACTAGCACAGATACGCAGTATTTT
clone_size: NA; j_call: TRBJ2-7; v_call: TRBV9; d_call: NA; cdr3_aa: CASSGVSGEQYF; cdr3_nt: TGTGCCAGCAGCGGTGTGTCGGGCGAGCAGTACTTC
clone_size: few; j_call: TRBJ1-6; v_call: TRBV4-3; d_call: NA; cdr3_aa: CASSQGLGSPLHF; cdr3_nt: TGCGCCAGCAGCCAAGGCCTGGGTTCACCCCTCCACTTT
clone_size: NA; j_call: TRBJ2-5; v_call: TRBV3-1; d_call: TRBD2; cdr3_aa: CASSLSGRGTGTQYF; cdr3_nt: TGTGCCAGCAGCCTTAGCGGGAGGGGTACTGGGACCCAGTACTTC
clone_size: many; j_call: TRBJ2-7; v_call: TRBV4-1; d_call: TRBD2; cdr3_aa: CASSQGEAGDGYEQYF; cdr3_nt: TGCGCCAGCAGCCAAGGTGAAGCGGGAGATGGCTACGAGCAGTACTTC
clone_size: NA; j_call: TRBJ2-1; v_call: TRBV30; d_call: TRBD1; cdr3_aa: CAWSVGTGGHRSYNEQFF; cdr3_nt: TGTGCCTGGAGTGTAGGGACAGGGGGCCATAGGTCCTACAATGAGCAGTTCTTC
clone_size: few; j_call: TRBJ2-4; v_call: TRBV5-1; d_call: TRBD1; cdr3_aa: CASSWGTGQPGHIQYF; cdr3_nt: TGCGCCAGCAGCTGGGGGACAGGTCAACCAGGTCACATTCAGTACTTC
clone_size: NA; j_call: TRBJ2-5; v_call: TRBV19; d_call: NA; cdr3_aa: CASSINSMAAQYF; cdr3_nt: TGTGCCAGTAGTATAAATTCCATGGCGGCCCAGTACTTC
clone_size: few; j_call: TRBJ2-5; v_call: TRBV2; d_call: NA; cdr3_aa: CASSLDAPGETQYF; cdr3_nt: TGTGCCAGCAGTTTAGACGCGCCTGGTGAGACCCAGTACTTC
clone_size: NA; j_call: TRBJ1-6; v_call: TRBV10-3; d_call: TRBD1; cdr3_aa: CAISDQLGTGDSPLHF; cdr3_nt: TGTGCCATCAGTGACCAACTCGGGACAGGGGACTCACCCCTCCACTTT
clone_size: NA; j_call: TRBJ2-7; v_call: TRBV2; d_call: TRBD2; cdr3_aa: CASSESLLAGGDEQYF; cdr3_nt: TGTGCCAGCAGCGAGTCACTACTAGCGGGAGGTGACGAGCAGTACTTC
clone_size: few; j_call: TRBJ2-1; v_call: TRBV10-3; d_call: NA; cdr3_aa: CAISESTAGDNEQFF; cdr3_nt: TGTGCCATCAGTGAGTCGACAGCGGGTGACAATGAGCAGTTCTTC